This T cell receptor (beta chain) was identified during a study of blood T cell repertoires in COVID-19. The wider study: Sources were T cells, B-cell-depleted T cells, or PBMCs; the material itself was cDNA or gDNA.

Per the original data handling: Researchers report that nucleated cell counts were estimated from reference gene primer amplification. Assay used: immunoSEQ multiplex PCR; TCRdb lists only in-frame clones, some missing. The D gene and trimming were derived from the DNA, and the V and J assignments and clone size from that table. The sample contains under 55,000 clones, 86% of which appear only once. The CDR3 length is 15 residues. V lost 6 bases to trimming and J lost 7 bases; unmatched junction nucleotides: 10. CDR1 is MDHEN and CDR2 is SYDVKM in the germline V gene. The chain is built from TRBV28 and TRBJ2-1; 9 nucleotides agree with TRBD1. This receptor was taken from a man aged 35 to 55 with active COVID-19. The material sequenced was peripheral blood. The CDR3: CASSRDRVRGNEQFF. Here the CDR3 DNA reads TGTGCCAGCAGCCGGGACAGGGTGAGAGGGAATGAGCAGTTCTTC.